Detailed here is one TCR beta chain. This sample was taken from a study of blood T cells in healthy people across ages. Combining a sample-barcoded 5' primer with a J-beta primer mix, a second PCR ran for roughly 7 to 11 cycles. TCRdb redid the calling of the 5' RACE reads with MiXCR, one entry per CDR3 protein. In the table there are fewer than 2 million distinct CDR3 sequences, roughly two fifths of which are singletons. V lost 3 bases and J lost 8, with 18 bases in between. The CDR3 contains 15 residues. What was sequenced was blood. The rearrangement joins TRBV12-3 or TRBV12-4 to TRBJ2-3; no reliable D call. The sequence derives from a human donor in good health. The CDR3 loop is CASSFSSRGAGTQYF. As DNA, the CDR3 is TGTGCCAGCAGTTTCTCCTCTCGCGGAGCAGGTACGCAGTATTTT.